What follows are 20 T cell receptor beta chains derived from one specimen sequenced in a study of blood T cells in healthy people across ages. PCR was performed a second time for about 6 to 12 cycles using a sample-barcoded 5' primer and a J-beta primer mix. TCRdb used MiXCR to reprocess the 5' RACE reads, holding one entry per CDR3 protein. The profile shows hundreds of thousands of distinct CDR3 sequences, about 61% of them singletons. Sequencing input: blood. These receptors were collected from a man aged 40-49 years in good health.

Regarding this clonotype: One base away lies a much larger clone, so this may be a sequencing read error. The V call is TRBV29-1, the J call TRBJ2-4; the D is unclear. Germline CDR1 is SQVTM and CDR2 is ANQGSEA. The ends were cut back, 7 bases at V and 7 bases at J, with 17 bases in the middle. The length of the CDR3 is 13 residues. CDR3 loop: CSAAARQSNIQYF. The CDR3 region has the DNA TGCAGCGCAGCCGCGAGGCAGTCCAACATTCAGTACTTC.

This clonotype has a handful of counts. The chain uses TRBV10-3 and TRBJ2-3; 14 nucleotides agree with TRBD2. CDR1 is ENHRY and CDR2 is SYGVKD in the germline V gene. Trimming removed 0 bases from V and 0 bases from J; junction bases left unmatched: 20. The CDR3 is made up of 24 amino acids. DNA of the CDR3: TGTGCCATCAGTGAGTCGCTCGGGGGCCCCGGGACTAGCGGGAGTAGCCGAAGCACAGATACGCAGTATTTT. Translating gives CAISESLGGPGTSGSSRSTDTQYF.

This chain uses TRBV7-8 with TRBJ2-7; no clear D. The germline gives CDR1 SGHVS, CDR2 FQNEAQ. Between the trimmed V and J ends, which lost 1 base and 2 bases, there was a span of 12 bases. The CDR3 runs to 15 residues. The CDR3 DNA follows: TGTGCCAGCAGCTTAGAACGGGCAGCAGCCTACGAGCAGTACTTC. Encoded protein: CASSLERAAAYEQYF.

This chain connects TRBV9 to TRBJ2-7; TRBD1 matches at 8 bases. The CDR3 covers 15 residues. CDR1 and CDR2 (germline): SGDLS, YYNGEE. V was clipped by 0 bases and J by 1 base; unmatched bases: 3. CDR3 bases: TGTGCCAGCAGCGTAGCCGACAGGGGTTCCTACGAGCAGTACTTC. This codes for CASSVADRGSYEQYF.

Concerning this clonotype itself: A much larger clone is a single base away; this may be a read error. The chain combines TRBV5-6 with TRBJ2-7; TRBD1 aligns across 8 bases. TRBJ2-5 explains the end of the DNA better; the J call may be wrong. Germline CDR1 and CDR2: SGHDT and YYEEEE. The CDR3 sequence is 14 residues long. CDR3 sequence reads: CVSSIDRGQETQYF. The DNA of the CDR3 is TGTGTCAGCAGCATCGACAGGGGACAAGAGACCCAGTACTTC.

This rearrangement joins TRBV15 to TRBJ1-5; D may be TRBD1 (5 bases). V lost 0 bases to trimming and J lost 6 bases, with 12 bases between them. The CDR3 is made up of 15 amino acids. CDR1 LNHNV and CDR2 YYDKDF come from the germline V gene (reference sequence). The chain's CDR3 is CATSRDRGEFQPQHF. The CDR3 DNA sequence: TGTGCCACCAGCAGAGATAGGGGAGAATTTCAGCCCCAGCATTTT.

The rearrangement links TRBV19 to TRBJ1-2, with 9 bases lining up with TRBD1. Germline V gene sequence: CDR1 LNHDA, CDR2 SQIVND (reference sequence). This CDR3 spans 16 amino acids. V gave up 7 bases and J gave up 6 bases; unmatched junction bases: 15. The CDR3 DNA reads TGTGCCAGTACCCGGGCCCCGGGGACAGGGAGAGATGGCTACACCTTC. Residues: CASTRAPGTGRDGYTF.

The chain is built from TRBV9 and TRBJ1-6; D unresolved. Trimming took off 0 bases at V and 10 bases at J, with 11 bases between the two ends. CDR1 and CDR2 from the germline V gene are SGDLS and YYNGEE. CDR3 length equals 14 residues. DNA of the CDR3: TGTGCCAGCAGCGTAGCCCCGACGGGATCACCCCTCCACTTT. It yields the protein CASSVAPTGSPLHF.

V is TRBV7-6 and J is TRBJ2-2; 7 bases are a match to TRBD2. Germline V CDR1 and CDR2: SGHVS, FNYEAQ. The CDR3 loop spans 16 amino acids. Trimming took 3 bases from V and 6 from J; bases not matched to a gene: 10. Written as DNA, the CDR3 is TGTGCCAGCAGCTTCATGGGGGGGAGGGCCGCCGGGGAGCTGTTTTTT. Protein product: CASSFMGGRAAGELFF.

This clonotype has ten or more counts. The gene calls are TRBV28 and TRBJ2-2; D is ambiguous. With 2 bases removed from V and 7 bases from J, the gap between germline ends came to 8 bases. From germline, CDR1 is MDHEN and CDR2 SYDVKM. This CDR3 contains 13 residues. In nucleotides, the CDR3 is TGTGCCAGCAGTTTACCCCAGTACGGGGAGCTGTTTTTT. Its translation is CASSLPQYGELFF. Complete variable domain (other parts from reference TRBV28 and TRBJ2-2): DVKVTQSSRYLVKRTGEKVFLECVQDMDHENMFWYRQDPGLGLRLIYFSYDVKMKEKGDIPEGYSVSREKKERFSLILESASTNQTSMYLCASSLPQYGELFFGEGSRLTVL.

The rearrangement uses TRBV9 and TRBJ2-2, with 7 bases aligning to TRBD1. V shed 4 bases, J shed 7 bases, and the junction held 10 bases outside the gene matches. The germline V gene encodes CDR1 SGDLS and CDR2 YYNGEE. The CDR3 runs 15 residues. CDR3 protein: CASSILTGEGGELFF. The DNA for the CDR3 is TGTGCCAGCAGCATACTCACAGGGGAAGGCGGGGAGCTGTTTTTT.

The V and J genes are TRBV5-6 and TRBJ1-5, with a possible D match to TRBD1 (5 bases). Between the trimmed V and J ends, which lost 4 bases and 4 bases, there was a span of 12 bases. The CDR3 covers 14 residues. Germline V gene lookup returns CDR1 SGHDT and CDR2 YYEEEE. CDR3 in amino acids: CASSDGTFNQPQHF. CDR3 nucleotide sequence: TGTGCCAGCAGCGACGGGACTTTTAATCAGCCCCAGCATTTT.

In this sample, this clonotype turned up a few times. J is TRBJ2-6 and V is TRBV9, with 7 positions matching TRBD1. CDR3 length: 17 amino acids. Germline CDR1 is SGDLS and CDR2 is YYNGEE. V lost 5 bases, J lost 0 bases, and 8 bases stayed unmatched. Here the CDR3 reads CASRQTGLSSGANVLTF. CDR3 in DNA: TGTGCCAGCAGGCAGACAGGGTTAAGCTCTGGGGCCAACGTCCTGACTTTC.

This clonotype was found a few times. This chain links TRBV20-1 with TRBJ2-6, with a tentative D call TRBD1 (6 bases). The V end lost 4 bases, the J end lost 2 bases, and 9 bases lay between the germline ends. Germline V gives CDR1 DFQATT, CDR2 SNEGSKA (reference sequence). The CDR3 has 14 amino acids. The CDR3 loop reads CSATTGTGANVLTF. The CDR3 DNA sequence: TGCAGTGCTACTACAGGGACTGGGGCCAACGTCCTGACTTTC.

The chain combines TRBV7-6 with TRBJ2-1; perhaps TRBD1 as D (5 bases). The CDR3 consists of 16 residues. V was trimmed by 0 bases and J by 4 bases, leaving 13 bases between them. The germline V gene has CDR1 SGHVS and CDR2 FNYEAQ. The CDR3 sequence: CASSLAPPGQYNEQFF. DNA of the CDR3: TGTGCCAGCAGCTTAGCGCCGCCAGGGCAGTACAATGAGCAGTTCTTC.

V gene TRBV11-1 combines with J gene TRBJ2-1, with D maybe TRBD2 (5 bases). The CDR3 is 11 amino acids. CDR1 and CDR2 from the germline V gene are SGHAT and FQDESV (reference sequence). Trimming removed 5 bases from V and 10 bases from J, with 9 bases in between. CDR3 bases: TGTGCCAGCAGCGAGGAGCGGGAGCAGTTCTTC. This codes for CASSEEREQFF.

J is TRBJ1-6 and V is TRBV5-1; possibly TRBD1 for D (5 bases). Deletions cut 1 base from V and 7 bases from J, with 18 bases between. Germline V gene sequence: CDR1 SGHRS, CDR2 YFSETQ. The length of the CDR3 is 17 residues. CDR3 DNA sequence: TGCGCCAGCAGCTTGTCATCGGGGGTTCAGCAGAATTCACCCCTCCACTTT. It is translated as CASSLSSGVQQNSPLHF.

The genes are TRBV6-1 and TRBJ2-7, with D perhaps TRBD2 (5 bases). Germline-derived CDR1 and CDR2 are MNHNS and SASEGT. This CDR3 spans 15 amino acids. Trimming took 2 bases from V and 0 from J, leaving 11 bases between them. The CDR3 nucleotides are TGTGCCAGCAGTGAACGGGGAGCGGCCTCCTACGAGCAGTACTTC. Its protein product is CASSERGAASYEQYF.

The chain joins TRBV6-5 to TRBJ2-5; D gene ambiguous. With 5 bases removed from V and 1 base from J, the gap between germline ends came to 14 bases. CDR1 and CDR2 from the germline V gene are MNHEY and SVGAGI. The CDR3 is 15 amino acids. CDR3: CASSRTGSAQETQYF. CDR3 nucleotides: TGTGCCAGCAGTCGGACCGGGTCAGCCCAAGAGACCCAGTACTTC.

This clonotype appeared a single time. An end of the junction differs from the germline gene, which may be a read error. CDR3 bases: TGCGCCAGCAGCCTAGTTAGCGGGAGGGCCTCTGGGGGCAACGTCCTGACTTTC. Protein: CASSLVSGRASGGNVLTF. This sequence joins TRBV4-3 and TRBJ2-6; 11 nucleotides align to TRBD2. The CDR3 loop spans 18 amino acids. The V gene's germline CDR1 is LGHNA and CDR2 YSLEER.